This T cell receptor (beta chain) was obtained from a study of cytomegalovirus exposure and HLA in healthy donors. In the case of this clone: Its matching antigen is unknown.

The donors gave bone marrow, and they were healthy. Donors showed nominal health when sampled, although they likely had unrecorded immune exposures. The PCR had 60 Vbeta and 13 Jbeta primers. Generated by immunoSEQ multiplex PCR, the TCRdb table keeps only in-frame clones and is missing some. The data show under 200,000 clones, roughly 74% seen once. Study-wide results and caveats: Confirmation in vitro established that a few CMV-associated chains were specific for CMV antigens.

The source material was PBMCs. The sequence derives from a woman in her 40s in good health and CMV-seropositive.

CDR3: CASSLSWTIRHSPLHF. Here the CDR3 DNA reads TGTGCCAGCAGCTTATCCTGGACAATCCGCCATTCACCCCTCCACTTT. This chain connects TRBV7-2 to TRBJ1-6; a weak D match, TRBD1 (5 bases). CDR1 and CDR2 (germline): SGHTA, FQGNSA. The CDR3 length is 16 residues. The V and J ends lost 2 bases and 8 bases respectively, with 16 bases between them.